Listed below are T cell receptor beta chains from one sample, sequenced in a study of blood T cells in healthy people across ages. TCRdb independently ran MiXCR on the 5' RACE reads; one entry per CDR3 protein. The data contain 550,000 to 600,000 distinct CDR3 sequences, approximately 27% of them singletons. Sequencing was done on a sample of blood. The source is a woman between 70 and 85 years old in good health. Each CDR3 is given with its conserved first and last residue.

cdr3_aa: CASSTRRGPTSADTQYF; v_call: TRBV9; j_call: TRBJ2-3
cdr3_aa: CASSSSGKNIQYF; v_call: TRBV12-3/TRBV12-4; j_call: TRBJ2-4
cdr3_aa: CASSYGTANTEAFF; v_call: TRBV7-2; j_call: TRBJ1-1
cdr3_aa: CSALFNDEQFF; v_call: TRBV20-1; j_call: .
cdr3_aa: CASSLPTGGWDEQFF; v_call: TRBV5-1; j_call: .
cdr3_aa: CASSPRGLAGTQETQYF; v_call: TRBV18; j_call: TRBJ2-5
cdr3_aa: CASSLNQGLRNTEAFF; v_call: TRBV7-6; j_call: TRBJ1-1
cdr3_aa: CASSQEMVGGIQYF; v_call: TRBV4-3; j_call: TRBJ2-4
cdr3_aa: CSVEGQDVGSEQYF; v_call: TRBV29-1; j_call: TRBJ2-7
cdr3_aa: CATSDFGASGSSYNEQFF; v_call: TRBV24-1; j_call: TRBJ2-1
cdr3_aa: CASSSTGRITPTDTQYF; v_call: TRBV13; j_call: TRBJ2-3
cdr3_aa: CASSLDQRGGFQDTQYF; v_call: TRBV7-2; j_call: TRBJ2-3
cdr3_aa: CASSETLTARADEKLFF; v_call: TRBV2; j_call: TRBJ1-4
cdr3_aa: CASSTAGGAGTEAFF; v_call: TRBV18; j_call: TRBJ1-1
cdr3_aa: CASSLGTGHYNSPLHF; v_call: TRBV5-4; j_call: TRBJ1-6
cdr3_aa: CASSPFRGSYYEQYF; v_call: TRBV12-3/TRBV12-4; j_call: TRBJ2-7
cdr3_aa: CASSPTHQETQYF; v_call: TRBV5-4; j_call: TRBJ2-5
cdr3_aa: CASSKKRPPARGAQPNRETQYF; v_call: TRBV21-1; j_call: TRBJ2-5
cdr3_aa: CASSYLGRGSEQYF; v_call: TRBV6-2/TRBV6-3; j_call: .
cdr3_aa: CASSPLQGAFYGYTF; v_call: TRBV18; j_call: TRBJ1-2
cdr3_aa: CATSRGSSGHTDTQYF; v_call: TRBV15; j_call: TRBJ2-3
cdr3_aa: CASSQEGWRAGGSYNEQFF; v_call: TRBV4-1; j_call: TRBJ2-1
cdr3_aa: CSAKNTEAFF; v_call: TRBV20-1; j_call: TRBJ1-1
cdr3_aa: CASSPRTGGYEQYF; v_call: TRBV7-2; j_call: TRBJ2-7
cdr3_aa: CSARDGQNSGNTIYF; v_call: TRBV20-1; j_call: TRBJ1-3
cdr3_aa: CSARDPRQGDYEQYF; v_call: TRBV20-1; j_call: TRBJ2-7
cdr3_aa: CASSPRQGSSYNEQFF; v_call: TRBV5-5; j_call: TRBJ2-1
cdr3_aa: CASSLGLAETDTQYF; v_call: TRBV11-3; j_call: TRBJ2-3
cdr3_aa: CASGGQPNEKLFF; v_call: TRBV2; j_call: TRBJ1-4
cdr3_aa: CSAKGQSYYEQYF; v_call: TRBV20-1; j_call: .
cdr3_aa: CAISPQNTGELFF; v_call: TRBV10-3; j_call: TRBJ2-2
cdr3_aa: CASNLCSGLKETQYF; v_call: TRBV5-1; j_call: TRBJ2-5
cdr3_aa: CASSQDRQGFSTNEKLFF; v_call: TRBV4-3; j_call: TRBJ1-4
cdr3_aa: CASSSRGYGYTF; v_call: TRBV7-2; j_call: TRBJ1-2
cdr3_aa: CASSVPREKGLAGRSSYNEQFF; v_call: TRBV9; j_call: TRBJ2-1
cdr3_aa: CATGVPGVSGELFF; v_call: TRBV15; j_call: TRBJ2-2
cdr3_aa: CATSREQRSYGYTF; v_call: TRBV15; j_call: TRBJ1-2
cdr3_aa: CASSVGTGYTYYGYTF; v_call: TRBV9; j_call: TRBJ1-2
cdr3_aa: CASSSLAGYYEQYF; v_call: TRBV6-2/TRBV6-3; j_call: TRBJ2-7
cdr3_aa: CASIQGNFGYGYTF; v_call: TRBV6-1; j_call: TRBJ1-2
cdr3_aa: CASSFGLSGAYNEQFF; v_call: TRBV7-2; j_call: TRBJ2-1
cdr3_aa: CASSDRASNQPQHF; v_call: TRBV4-2; j_call: TRBJ1-5
cdr3_aa: CASQRTTGGGTQYF; v_call: TRBV6-2/TRBV6-3; j_call: TRBJ2-5
cdr3_aa: CSATGVPDTQYF; v_call: TRBV20-1; j_call: TRBJ2-3
cdr3_aa: CSAIDRGAFF; v_call: TRBV29-1; j_call: TRBJ1-1
cdr3_aa: CASRGQALGTQYF; v_call: TRBV6-1; j_call: TRBJ2-5
cdr3_aa: CATTDRANTEAFF; v_call: TRBV2; j_call: TRBJ1-1
cdr3_aa: CASGNTRPKNQPQHF; v_call: TRBV12-3/TRBV12-4; j_call: TRBJ1-5
cdr3_aa: CSVARQGTNTEAFF; v_call: TRBV29-1; j_call: TRBJ1-1
cdr3_aa: CAGSRGSAQETQYF; v_call: TRBV6-2/TRBV6-3; j_call: TRBJ2-5
cdr3_aa: CASRGGVYEQYF; v_call: TRBV12-3/TRBV12-4; j_call: TRBJ2-7
cdr3_aa: CASSLGHWGSEKLFF; v_call: TRBV12-3/TRBV12-4; j_call: TRBJ1-4
cdr3_aa: CASSFGVDQPQHF; v_call: TRBV5-4; j_call: TRBJ1-5